This T cell receptor beta chain was sequenced during a study of cytomegalovirus exposure and HLA in healthy donors. Study conclusions and caveats: In all likelihood, a cluster of highly shared sequence variants was a sequencing artifact. Rates of TCR association differed by HLA locus in a later analysis, with DRB1 highest and HLA-C lowest. In vitro confirmation showed a few CMV-associated chains to be CMV antigen specific.

The PCR made use of 60 Vbeta and 13 Jbeta primers. Only in-frame clones appear in the TCRdb table, and some are missing; sequencing was by immunoSEQ multiplex PCR. The repertoire holds 150,000 or so clones, with roughly 80% as singletons. On this clone: Antigen: not known.

The origin of this receptor is a male donor in good health and CMV-seronegative. Sample: PBMCs.

CDR3 coding DNA: TGCGCCAGCAAGAGGCAGGGGACCTACGAGCAGTACTTC. Amino acids: CASKRQGTYEQYF. The rearrangement joins TRBV5-1 to TRBJ2-7; a possible D gene is TRBD1 (6 bases). Germline loops: CDR1 SGHRS, CDR2 YFSETQ. The ends were cut back, 6 bases at V and 2 bases at J, with 12 bases in the middle. This CDR3 is built from 13 residues.